This note documents a single T cell receptor beta chain sequence. Its antigen is not known. The data were obtained in a study of OX40 agonist ivuxolimab in advanced cancers. As for the study in general: Ivuxolimab, an antibody that agonizes OX40 (CD134), was administered to the patients. Dose-escalation patients had hepatocellular carcinoma, melanoma, renal cell or head and neck cancer. General observations from the study: More expanded clones were seen, on average, in CD8+ T cells than in CD4+.

This table comes from immunoSEQ multiplex PCR, and its TCRdb copy is limited to in-frame clones, with some not included. Here the sample spans fewer than 110,000 clones, under 95% being singletons. The sample in question was CD4+ or CD8+ T cells sorted from blood, obtained in a trial of the OX40 agonist ivuxolimab. The receptor's source is an adult with an advanced solid tumor such as melanoma, head and neck, liver or kidney cancer.

The CDR3 loop is CASSRRPQGWSTDTQYF. For the CDR3, the DNA is TGTGCCAGCAGCAGACGACCCCAGGGTTGGAGCACAGATACGCAGTATTTT. The chain uses TRBV7-9 and TRBJ2-3; weak D call: TRBD1 (5 bases). The CDR3 has 17 residues. V was cut by 5 bases and J by 0 bases, with 18 bases left in between. Germline V gives CDR1 SEHNR, CDR2 FQNEAQ (reference sequence).